The T cell receptor (beta chain) described here comes from a study of blood T cell repertoires in COVID-19. Study overall: The study drew acute and convalescent COVID-19 samples from the United States, Italy and Spain. Sample material is recorded as cDNA or gDNA derived from T cells, B-cell-depleted T cells, or PBMCs.

This clone was counted a single time. As originally analysed: Amplification of reference gene primers provided the estimated nucleated cell counts. The assay was immunoSEQ multiplex PCR, and TCRdb's table has in-frame clones only and misses some. The DNA gave D and trimming, while V, J and clone size come from that table. This repertoire shows 300,000 to 450,000 clones, roughly 85% found once; its top ten account for roughly 3.6%. The sample consisted of peripheral blood. This receptor was obtained from a woman aged 18-30 years with acute or convalescent COVID-19.

The CDR3 reads CSVGYRYNGYTF. The CDR3 DNA follows: TGCAGCGTGGGATACAGGTACAATGGCTACACCTTC. The chain combines TRBV29-1 with TRBJ1-2; the D gene is possibly TRBD1 (5 bases). CDR3 size: 12 residues. The ends were cut back, 6 bases at V and 6 bases at J, with 14 bases in the middle. From germline, CDR1 is SQVTM and CDR2 ANQGSEA.